The following is a T cell receptor beta chain sequence with its context. This specimen comes from a study of OX40 agonist ivuxolimab in advanced cancers. Overall study context: The eligibility criteria allowed prior anti-PD-1, anti-PD-L1 or anti-CTLA-4 therapy, and 40% had some.

The protocol was immunoSEQ multiplex PCR, while the TCRdb copy is restricted to in-frame clones and leaves out a portion. The sample records approximately 74,000 clones, roughly four fifths being singletons. The CDR3 is 14 residues long. In germline, CDR1 is SNHLY, CDR2 FYNNEI. V lost 4 bases and J lost 7; bases outside the gene matches: 3. The specimen comprised CD4+ or CD8+ T cells sorted from blood, sampled in a trial of the OX40 agonist ivuxolimab. This receptor was obtained from an adult with an advanced solid tumor such as melanoma, head and neck, liver or kidney cancer. This sequence joins TRBV2 and TRBJ2-1; 11 nucleotides match TRBD2. The CDR3 region has the DNA TGTGCCAGCAGTGCCCGACTAGCGGGAAATGAGCAGTTCTTC. Its translation is CASSARLAGNEQFF.